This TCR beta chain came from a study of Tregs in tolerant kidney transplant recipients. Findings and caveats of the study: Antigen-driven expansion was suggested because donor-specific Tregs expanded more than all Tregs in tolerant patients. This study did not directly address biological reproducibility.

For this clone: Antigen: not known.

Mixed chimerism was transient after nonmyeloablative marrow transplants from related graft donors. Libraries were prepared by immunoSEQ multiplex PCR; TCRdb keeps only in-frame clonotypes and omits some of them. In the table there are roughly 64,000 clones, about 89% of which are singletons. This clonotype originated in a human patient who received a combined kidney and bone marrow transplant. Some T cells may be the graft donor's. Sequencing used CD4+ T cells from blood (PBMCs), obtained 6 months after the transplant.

CDR3 amino acids: CATLGRLPYNEQFF. CDR3 in DNA: TGTGCTACCCTAGGGAGGCTTCCTTACAATGAGCAGTTCTTC. This sequence joins TRBV12-5 and TRBJ2-1; TRBD2 might be the D (6 bases). The length of the CDR3 is 14 residues. Trimming stripped 10 bases from V and 4 bases from J, with 17 bases between. Germline V gene data show CDR1 as LGHNT and CDR2 as FRNRAP.